What follows are 20 T cell receptor beta chains derived from one specimen sequenced in a study of blood T cell repertoires in COVID-19. Assay: immunoSEQ multiplex PCR; the TCRdb copy retains only in-frame clones and omits some. In the table there are around 70,000 clones, around 86% of which are singletons. The material sequenced was peripheral blood. These receptors were collected from a man aged 50-59 years with active COVID-19.

The chain couples TRBV7-6 to TRBJ2-7, with D possibly being TRBD1 (6 bases). Deletions cut 3 bases from V and 7 bases from J, with 10 bases between. The CDR3 runs to 12 residues. The germline V gene has CDR1 SGHVS and CDR2 FNYEAQ. The CDR3 DNA reads as TGTGCCAGCAGCTTCGGGCAGGGGGAGCAGTACTTC. Encoded protein: CASSFGQGEQYF.

This chain joins TRBV7-6 and TRBJ2-3, with 8 bases fitting TRBD2. Trimming took 0 bases from V and 1 from J; bases not matched to a gene: 6. This CDR3 has 17 residues. The germline V gene encodes CDR1 SGHVS and CDR2 FNYEAQ. The CDR3 DNA reads as TGTGCCAGCAGCTTAGCGCTGGCGGGGGGAGGCACAGATACGCAGTATTTT. Protein sequence: CASSLALAGGGTDTQYF. The full variable domain, completed using reference TRBV7-6 and TRBJ2-3, is GAGVSQSPRYKVTKRGQDVALRCDPISGHVSLYWYRQALGQGPEFLTYFNYEAQQDKSGLPNDRFSAERPEGSISTLTIQRTEQRDSAMYRCASSLALAGGGTDTQYFGPGTRLTVL.

The chain links TRBV7-8 to TRBJ2-2; 7 bases are a match to TRBD2. Germline CDR1 is SGHVS and CDR2 is FQNEAQ. This CDR3 spans 15 amino acids. V gave up 6 bases and J gave up 5 bases; unmatched junction bases: 9. The CDR3 region has the DNA TGTGCCAGCAGTCTCGGGGACTACTCGACCGGGGAGCTGTTTTTT. It yields the protein CASSLGDYSTGELFF.

This clone was detected only once. The rearrangement joins TRBV27 to TRBJ2-7; 12 bases are shared with TRBD2. Germline V gene data show CDR1 as MNHEY and CDR2 as SMNVEV (reference sequence). V dropped 7 bases and J dropped 2; count of bases not matched to a gene: 12. The CDR3 runs to 17 residues. DNA of the CDR3: TGTGCCAGCATCCGTCCTAGCGGGGGGGGGCGACCCTACGAGCAGTACTTC. Translation gives CASIRPSGGGRPYEQYF.

This chain connects TRBV7-2 to TRBJ1-3, with D unresolved. The CDR3 extends over 15 amino acids. Trimming cost V 3 bases and J 0 bases, with 9 bases left between them. Germline V gene lookup returns CDR1 SGHTA and CDR2 FQGNSA. CDR3: CASSFNDNSGNTIYF. The CDR3 nucleotides read TGTGCCAGCAGCTTCAATGACAACTCTGGAAACACCATATATTTT.

V and J are TRBV4-2 and TRBJ1-5; TRBD1 matches 7 bases. The V and J ends lost 2 bases and 4 bases, in that order; junction bases with no gene match: 20. This CDR3 is 20 amino acids long. Germline values: CDR1 LGHNA, CDR2 YNFKEQ. CDR3 in DNA: TGTGCCAGCAGCCAACGGGCAGGGGGGCAGGATGATGAGTGGAATCAGCCCCAGCATTTT. Its translation: CASSQRAGGQDDEWNQPQHF.

CDR3 nucleotide sequence: TGTGCCAGCAGTTCGACAGGGAACACTGAAGCTTTCTTT. Its translation is CASSSTGNTEAFF. The V gene is TRBV6-5, the J gene TRBJ1-1, with D possibly being TRBD1 (6 bases). This CDR3 region has 13 residues. Looked up from germline, CDR1 is MNHEY and CDR2 is SVGAGI. The V and J ends lost 4 bases and 1 base respectively, with 7 bases between them.

The gene calls are TRBV24-1 and TRBJ2-1, with TRBD2 as a possible D gene (6 bases). CDR1 KGHDR and CDR2 SFDVKD come from the germline V gene. This CDR3 is built from 12 residues. Trimming took 0 bases from V and 15 from J, leaving 11 bases between them. CDR3 sequence: CATSDLPGGTFF. The CDR3 DNA follows: TGTGCCACCAGTGATTTGCCCGGGGGTACGTTCTTC.

This chain uses TRBV28 with TRBJ2-7, with TRBD1 matching over 9 bases. Per the germline V gene, CDR1 is MDHEN and CDR2 is SYDVKM. With 2 bases clipped from V and 5 bases from J, the junction kept 7 bases outside the gene matches. CDR3 length: 15 amino acids. The CDR3 reads CASSLKSTGGHEQYF. The DNA for the CDR3 is TGTGCCAGCAGTTTAAAATCAACAGGGGGCCACGAGCAGTACTTC.

The table lists this clone with a few counts. The chain recombines TRBV7-2 with TRBJ1-5, with 7 bases aligning to TRBD1. The V and J ends lost 1 base and 7 bases, in that order; junction bases with no gene match: 4. CDR1 is SGHTA and CDR2 is FQGNSA in the germline V gene. The CDR3 spans 14 residues. CDR3 sequence: CASSLEGAGQPQHF. The CDR3, as DNA: TGTGCCAGCAGCTTAGAGGGGGCGGGACAGCCCCAGCATTTT.

The chain employs TRBV5-1 and TRBJ2-1, with D unresolved. The CDR3 covers 13 residues. Trimming stripped 4 bases from V and 7 bases from J, with 12 bases between. Germline V gene sequence: CDR1 SGHRS, CDR2 YFSETQ. The CDR3 sequence is CASSQATENEQFF. For the CDR3, the DNA is TGCGCCAGCAGCCAAGCAACAGAAAATGAGCAGTTCTTC.

The rearrangement links TRBV2 to TRBJ2-7; D remains ambiguous. In germline, CDR1 is SNHLY, CDR2 FYNNEI. V was pared by 3 bases and J by 2 bases, with 8 bases between. The CDR3 sequence is 13 residues long. The CDR3: CASSDRSTYEQYF. CDR3 bases: TGTGCCAGCAGTGACAGGTCAACCTACGAGCAGTACTTC. Full variable domain (outside the CDR3, taken from reference TRBV2 and TRBJ2-7): EPEVTQTPSHQVTQMGQEVILRCVPISNHLYFYWYRQILGQKVEFLVSFYNNEISEKSEIFDDQFSVERPDGSNFTLKIRSTKLEDSAMYFCASSDRSTYEQYFGPGTRLTVT.

The rearrangement joins TRBV9 to TRBJ1-1; D is undetermined. The CDR3 covers 16 residues. V lost 0 bases, J lost 2 bases, and 14 bases lay in between. Germline lookup yields CDR1 SGDLS and CDR2 YYNGEE. The CDR3 DNA follows: TGTGCCAGCAGCGTAGTCGGGTCGCTCTTAAACACTGAAGCTTTCTTT. This encodes CASSVVGSLLNTEAFF. Complete variable domain (other parts from reference TRBV9 and TRBJ1-1): DSGVTQTPKHLITATGQRVTLRCSPRSGDLSVYWYQQSLDQGLQFLIQYYNGEERAKGNILERFSAQQFPDLHSELNLSSLELGDSALYFCASSVVGSLLNTEAFFGQGTRLTVV.

The V call is TRBV30, the J call TRBJ2-7; 12 bases align to TRBD2. The V gene's germline CDR1 is GTSNPN and CDR2 SVGIG (reference sequence). The CDR3 spans 18 residues. The J segment lost 5 bases and the V segment lost 3 bases, leaving 17 bases of the junction unmatched. CDR3 sequence (DNA): TGTGCCTGGAGGGTCGGACTAGCGGGATCCCGCTTGGCGCACGAGCAGTACTTC. Translation gives CAWRVGLAGSRLAHEQYF.

This clone was seen a handful of times. The rearrangement joins TRBV19 to TRBJ1-2, with D possibly being TRBD1 (6 bases). Trimming took off 6 bases at V and 1 base at J, with 12 bases between the two ends. Germline values: CDR1 LNHDA, CDR2 SQIVND (reference sequence). The CDR3 has 14 residues. The CDR3 is CASSRDTYNYGYTF. In DNA form, the CDR3 reads TGTGCCAGTAGCCGGGACACATATAACTATGGCTACACCTTC.

The rearrangement uses TRBV7-9 and TRBJ2-3; D perhaps matches TRBD2 (6 bases). The length of the CDR3 is 14 residues. V lost 0 bases and J 6 bases, leaving 10 bases between the germline ends. Germline CDR1 SEHNR, CDR2 FQNEAQ (reference sequence). The CDR3 DNA follows: TGTGCCAGCAGCTTAGCGATGGGAGGTGATACGCAGTATTTT. It codes for CASSLAMGGDTQYF.

The chain has TRBV10-3 and TRBJ2-1; 9 bases are shared with TRBD2. CDR3 length: 17 amino acids. Germline-derived CDR1 and CDR2 are ENHRY and SYGVKD. Germline trimming cut 0 bases from V and 6 bases from J; bases unmatched to any gene: 9. In nucleotides, the CDR3 is TGTGCCATCAGTGAGTCGAATGTACTAGCGGGCCCCAATGAGCAGTTCTTC. The encoded protein is CAISESNVLAGPNEQFF.

This clone was detected only a few times. V usage is TRBV4-3 and J usage is TRBJ2-2; 13 nucleotides line up with TRBD2. Germline CDR1 is LGHNA and CDR2 is YSLEER. Trimming removed 1 base from V and 2 bases from J; junction bases left unmatched: 1. This CDR3 has 17 residues. CDR3 protein: CASSQGTSGRNTGELFF. The CDR3 DNA is TGCGCCAGCAGCCAAGGGACTAGCGGGAGAAACACCGGGGAGCTGTTTTTT.

A single count supports this clone. This chain connects TRBV18 to TRBJ2-5; the match to TRBD2 covers 8 bases. The germline CDR1 and CDR2 sequences are KGHSH and LQKENI. This CDR3 is 14 amino acids long. The ends lost 4 bases at V and 5 bases at J; junction bases unmatched: 6. The CDR3 sequence is CASSRPTSVETQYF. CDR3 nucleotide sequence: TGTGCCAGCTCACGACCGACTAGCGTTGAGACCCAGTACTTC.

The V and J genes are TRBV27 and TRBJ1-6; D not resolved. The CDR3 is 17 residues long. The V end lost 5 bases, the J end lost 5 bases, and 19 bases lay between the germline ends. The germline gives CDR1 MNHEY, CDR2 SMNVEV (reference sequence). CDR3 region: CASSPGDFQRNNSPLHF. The CDR3 DNA follows: TGTGCCAGCAGTCCCGGTGACTTTCAAAGGAATAATTCACCCCTCCACTTT.